A single sample gave rise to the 14 T cell receptor beta chains below, sequenced in a study of T-cell reconstitution after alpha-beta-depleted transplantation in children. During its preparation, the TCRbeta library received unique molecular identifiers. TCRdb processed the PCR reads anew with MiXCR; each CDR3 protein has one entry. This sample has over 200,000 distinct CDR3 sequences, with approximately 9.5% found just once. The specimen comprised PBMCs from the stem cell graft donor, sampled from the stem cell graft. These receptors all stem from a human donor who donated a stem cell graft to a child with acute lymphoblastic leukemia.

The gene calls are TRBV25-1 and TRBJ2-2, with D unclear. V was clipped by 10 bases and J by 3 bases, with 12 bases between them. Germline V gene sequence: CDR1 MGHDK, CDR2 SYGVNS. The CDR3 runs 13 residues. DNA for the CDR3: TGTGCCACCCGGATGAGTGACACCGGGGAGCTGTTTTTT. This translates into CATRMSDTGELFF.

This clonotype turned up a few times. The rearrangement uses TRBV7-2 and TRBJ1-4; perhaps TRBD1 as D (6 bases). V lost 7 bases and J 1 base, leaving 13 bases between the germline ends. This CDR3 has 15 residues. Looked up from germline, CDR1 is SGHTA and CDR2 is FQGNSA. The CDR3 spells CASTSGGQTNEKLFF. For the CDR3, the DNA is TGTGCCAGCACCTCTGGGGGGCAAACTAATGAAAAACTGTTTTTT.

In this sample, this clonotype turned up many times. The V call is TRBV11-2, the J call TRBJ2-1; D is ambiguous. Germline V gives CDR1 SGHAT, CDR2 FQNNGV. Trimming removed 6 bases at V and 2 bases at J, with 14 bases between. The length of the CDR3 is 15 residues. CDR3 amino acids: CASRFRAGPYNEQFF. The CDR3 coding sequence is TGTGCCAGCAGATTCCGAGCTGGGCCCTACAATGAGCAGTTCTTC.

The table lists this clonotype with a few counts. This chain joins TRBV11-1 and TRBJ2-6; D is perhaps TRBD1 (6 bases). Germline lookup yields CDR1 SGHAT and CDR2 FQDESV (reference sequence). CDR3 size: 19 residues. The V and J ends lost 7 bases and 0 bases respectively, with 22 bases between them. This CDR3 is CASNLAARGFISGANVLTF. In nucleotides, the CDR3 is TGTGCCAGCAACCTGGCAGCCAGGGGCTTTATCTCTGGGGCCAACGTCCTGACTTTC.

In its sample, this clonotype was seen many times. The chain joins TRBV10-3 to TRBJ2-1; D is uncertain. V shed 3 bases and J shed 0 bases, with 12 bases lying between them. Per the germline V gene, CDR1 is ENHRY and CDR2 is SYGVKD. This CDR3 contains 16 residues. CDR3 protein: CAISEMATISYNEQFF. DNA for the CDR3: TGTGCCATCAGTGAAATGGCGACGATCTCCTACAATGAGCAGTTCTTC.

There are a few counts of this clonotype. The chain joins TRBV6-1 to TRBJ2-2; D is possibly TRBD2 (6 bases). The CDR3 runs to 16 residues. CDR1 and CDR2 from the germline V gene are MNHNS and SASEGT. V was trimmed by 8 bases and J by 0 bases, leaving 16 bases between them. The CDR3 reads CASGRNRAANTGELFF. CDR3 DNA sequence: TGTGCCAGCGGGAGGAATCGGGCCGCGAACACCGGGGAGCTGTTTTTT.

Notes on this clonotype: Relative to the germline gene, one junction end is altered; a read error may explain this. The gene calls are TRBV10-1 and TRBJ1-1; no reliable D call. This CDR3 has 17 residues. The germline CDR1 and CDR2 sequences are WNHNN and SYGVQD (reference sequence). The CDR3 sequence is CASSESTWGKTSTEPFF. In nucleotides, the CDR3 is TGCGCCAGCAGTGAGTCGACGTGGGGTAAGACGTCCACTGAACCTTTCTTT.

This clonotype was seen many times. The chain employs TRBV6-1 and TRBJ2-7; no firm D call. Trimming removed 4 bases at V and 1 base at J, with 8 bases between. Germline V lookup: CDR1 MNHNS, CDR2 SASEGT. The CDR3 spans 13 residues. This CDR3 reads CASSGVDSYEQYF. CDR3 bases: TGTGCCAGCAGTGGTGTGGATTCCTACGAGCAGTACTTC.

The rearrangement joins TRBV27 to TRBJ2-3; TRBD2 matches 16 bases. The CDR3 loop spans 16 amino acids. J lost 4 bases, V lost 5 bases, and 3 bases had no gene match. Germline V CDR1 and CDR2: MNHEY, SMNVEV (reference sequence). CDR3 region: CASSAGTSGGADTQYF. The CDR3 bases are TGTGCCAGCAGTGCCGGGACTAGCGGGGGGGCAGATACGCAGTATTTT.

This clonotype was seen at least ten times. The J gene is TRBJ1-2, the V gene TRBV7-2; D may be TRBD1 (6 bases). V shed 4 bases and J shed 8 bases, with 20 bases lying between them. The CDR3 is made up of 15 amino acids. Germline CDR1 is SGHTA and CDR2 is FQGNSA. CDR3 region: CASSSALTGLGGYTF. The CDR3 coding sequence is TGTGCCAGCAGCTCGGCCCTCACAGGGCTGGGCGGCTACACCTTC.

This chain joins TRBV6-1 and TRBJ2-1; D gene unclear. The V end lost 2 bases, the J end lost 4 bases, and 15 bases lay between the germline ends. Germline lookup yields CDR1 MNHNS and CDR2 SASEGT. This CDR3 is built from 16 residues. Here the CDR3 DNA reads TGTGCCAGCAGTGAACCTATACGGGCTAGTTACAATGAGCAGTTCTTC. Translating it yields CASSEPIRASYNEQFF.

This clonotype has a handful of counts. The chain links TRBV20-1 to TRBJ1-4; D may be TRBD1 (5 bases). The germline CDR1 and CDR2 sequences are DFQATT and SNEGSKA (reference sequence). V lost 7 bases and J 2 bases, leaving 32 bases between the germline ends. The CDR3 has 20 residues. The CDR3 nucleotides are TGCAGTGGGAGAGGCGTTGGGACCGGGACTCAAATCGGGACTAATGAAAAACTGTTTTTT. It encodes CSGRGVGTGTQIGTNEKLFF.

This clonotype was picked up many times. The V call is TRBV27, the J call TRBJ1-5, with unresolved D. The V end was cut by 6 bases, the J end by 0 bases, with 15 bases between. The CDR3 runs 16 residues. CDR1 MNHEY and CDR2 SMNVEV come from the germline V gene (reference sequence). In nucleotides, the CDR3 is TGTGCCAGCAGGCAAATACGAGGGTATAGCAATCAGCCCCAGCATTTT. Protein: CASRQIRGYSNQPQHF.

Notes on this clonotype: No DNA is shown, since the ends of the CDR3 on it are uncertain; the CDR3 is the one TCRdb lists. The CDR3 region is CASSQGVGGGTF. The J gene is TRBJ1-2, the V gene TRBV4-1. The CDR3 spans 12 residues, counting both ends. Germline V gives CDR1 MGHRA, CDR2 YSYEKL.